The source of this TCR beta chain is a study of T cells after posttransplantation cyclophosphamide. Study-wide points: TRB clonality was highly associated with recipient CMV seropositivity and reactivation. Donor-recipient repertoire similarity was low at 1-2 months, rising over year one. Tissue-infiltrating T cells from skin or gut overlapped little with blood T cells.

Trimming at V came to 5 bases and at J to 2 bases, leaving 5 bases not matched to a gene. Germline values: CDR1 SGHRS, CDR2 YFSETQ. The CDR3 runs to 14 residues. Method: immunoSEQ multiplex PCR; TCRdb's copy keeps in-frame clones and lacks some. In the table there are tens of thousands of clones, 86% of which are singletons. Notes on this clone: Its specificity is not known.

On the day of bone marrow donation, the related graft donor provided peripheral blood. Sequences were obtained from PBMCs. J is TRBJ2-3 and V is TRBV5-1; 7 bases are shared with TRBD2. The clonotype comes from a man aged 50-59 years. The DNA for the CDR3 is TGCGCCAGCAGAGCCAGCGGGGACACAGATACGCAGTATTTT. Residues: CASRASGDTDTQYF.